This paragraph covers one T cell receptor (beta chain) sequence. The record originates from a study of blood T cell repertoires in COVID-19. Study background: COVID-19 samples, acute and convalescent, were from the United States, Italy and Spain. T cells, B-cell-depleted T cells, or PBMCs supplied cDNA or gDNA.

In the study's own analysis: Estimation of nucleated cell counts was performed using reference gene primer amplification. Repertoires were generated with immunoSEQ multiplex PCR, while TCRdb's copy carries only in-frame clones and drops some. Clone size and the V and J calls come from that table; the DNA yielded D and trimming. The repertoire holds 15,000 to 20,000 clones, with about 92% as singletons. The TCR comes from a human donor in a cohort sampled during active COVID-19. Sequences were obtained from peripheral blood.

CDR3 residues: CASSMGTGSQPQHF. The CDR3 DNA follows: TGTGCCAGTAGTATGGGGACAGGGAGTCAGCCCCAGCATTTT. V is TRBV19 and J is TRBJ1-5; 9 bases line up with TRBD1. Germline assignment: CDR1 LNHDA and CDR2 SQIVND (reference sequence). The CDR3 runs to 14 residues. The ends lost 3 bases at V and 6 bases at J; junction bases unmatched: 3.